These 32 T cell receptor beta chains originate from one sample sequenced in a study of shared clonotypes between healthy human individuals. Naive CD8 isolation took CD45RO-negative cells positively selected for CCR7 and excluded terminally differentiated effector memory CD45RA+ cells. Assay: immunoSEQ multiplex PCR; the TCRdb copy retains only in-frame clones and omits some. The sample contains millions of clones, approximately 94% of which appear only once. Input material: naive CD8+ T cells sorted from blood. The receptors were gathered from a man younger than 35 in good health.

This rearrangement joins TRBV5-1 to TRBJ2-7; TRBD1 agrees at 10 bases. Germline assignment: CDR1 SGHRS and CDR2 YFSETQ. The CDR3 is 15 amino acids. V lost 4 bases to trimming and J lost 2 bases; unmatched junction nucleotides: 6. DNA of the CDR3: TGCGCCAGCAGCCCGGGACAGGGGCCTACCTACGAGCAGTACTTC. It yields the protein CASSPGQGPTYEQYF.

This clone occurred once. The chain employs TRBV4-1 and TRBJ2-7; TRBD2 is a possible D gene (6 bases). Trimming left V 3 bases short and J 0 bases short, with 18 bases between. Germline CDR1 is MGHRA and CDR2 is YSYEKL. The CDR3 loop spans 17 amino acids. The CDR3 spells CASSHGSSADRSYEQYF. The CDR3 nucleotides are TGCGCCAGCAGCCACGGATCTAGCGCCGACCGCTCCTACGAGCAGTACTTC.

CDR3 bases: TGTGCCAGCAGCTCCGCCCTCACTGAAGCTTTCTTT. Its translation: CASSSALTEAFF. The rearrangement joins TRBV5-4 to TRBJ1-1, with D unresolved. The CDR3 totals 12 residues. The ends were cut back, 3 bases at V and 4 bases at J, with 7 bases in the middle. In germline, CDR1 is SGHNT, CDR2 YYREEE (reference sequence).

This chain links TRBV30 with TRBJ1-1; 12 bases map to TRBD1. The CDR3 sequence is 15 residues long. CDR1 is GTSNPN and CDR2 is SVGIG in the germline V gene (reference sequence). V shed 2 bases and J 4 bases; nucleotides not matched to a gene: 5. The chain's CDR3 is CAWSRDRGRSTEAFF. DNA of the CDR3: TGTGCCTGGAGTAGGGACAGGGGGCGGAGCACTGAAGCTTTCTTT.

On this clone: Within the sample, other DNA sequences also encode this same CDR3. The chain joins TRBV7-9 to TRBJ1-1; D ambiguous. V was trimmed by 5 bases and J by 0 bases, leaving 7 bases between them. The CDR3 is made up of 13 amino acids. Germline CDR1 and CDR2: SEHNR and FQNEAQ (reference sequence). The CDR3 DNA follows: TGTGCCAGCAGCCCTCCCTTGAACACTGAAGCTTTCTTT. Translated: CASSPPLNTEAFF.

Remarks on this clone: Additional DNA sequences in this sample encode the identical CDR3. CDR3 coding DNA: TGTGCCAGCAGGGGACGGAGCACAGATACGCAGTATTTT. It specifies CASRGRSTDTQYF. V and J are TRBV2 and TRBJ2-3; either TRBD1 or TRBD2 may fit D (5 bases each). Between the trimmed V and J ends, which lost 6 bases and 0 bases, there was a span of 7 bases. CDR3 length: 13 amino acids. The germline V gene has CDR1 SNHLY and CDR2 FYNNEI. Filled out from reference TRBV2 and TRBJ2-3, the complete variable domain reads EPEVTQTPSHQVTQMGQEVILRCVPISNHLYFYWYRQILGQKVEFLVSFYNNEISEKSEIFDDQFSVERPDGSNFTLKIRSTKLEDSAMYFCASRGRSTDTQYFGPGTRLTVL.

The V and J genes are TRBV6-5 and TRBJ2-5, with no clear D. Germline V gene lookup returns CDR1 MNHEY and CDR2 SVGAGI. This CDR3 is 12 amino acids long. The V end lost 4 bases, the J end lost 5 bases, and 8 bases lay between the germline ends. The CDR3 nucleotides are TGTGCCAGCAGTTCCACTGCTGAGACCCAGTACTTC. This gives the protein CASSSTAETQYF.

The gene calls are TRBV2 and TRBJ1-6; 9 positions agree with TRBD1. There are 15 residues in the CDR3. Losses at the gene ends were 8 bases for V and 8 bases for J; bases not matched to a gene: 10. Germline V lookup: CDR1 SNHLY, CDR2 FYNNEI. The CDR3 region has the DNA TGTGCCAGCTACCCCGGACAGGGGCTATATTCACCCCTCCACTTT. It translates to CASYPGQGLYSPLHF.

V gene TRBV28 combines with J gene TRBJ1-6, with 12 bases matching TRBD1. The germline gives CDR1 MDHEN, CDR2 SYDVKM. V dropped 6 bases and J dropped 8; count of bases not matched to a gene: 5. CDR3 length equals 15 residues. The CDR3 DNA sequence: TGTGCCAGCAGCCCCGGGACAGGGGGCTATTCACCCCTCCACTTT. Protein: CASSPGTGGYSPLHF.

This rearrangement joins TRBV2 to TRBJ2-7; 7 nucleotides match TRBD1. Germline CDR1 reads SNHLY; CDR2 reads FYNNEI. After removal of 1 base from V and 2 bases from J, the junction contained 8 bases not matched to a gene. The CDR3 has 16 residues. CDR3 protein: CASSEGDRVLTYEQYF. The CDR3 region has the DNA TGTGCCAGCAGTGAAGGCGACAGGGTCCTCACCTACGAGCAGTACTTC.

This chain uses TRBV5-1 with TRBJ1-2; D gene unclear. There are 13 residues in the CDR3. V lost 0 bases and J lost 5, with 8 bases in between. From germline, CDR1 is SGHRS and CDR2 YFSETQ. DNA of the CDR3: TGCGCCAGCAGCTTGGTGACGGGGTATGGCTACACCTTC. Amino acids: CASSLVTGYGYTF.

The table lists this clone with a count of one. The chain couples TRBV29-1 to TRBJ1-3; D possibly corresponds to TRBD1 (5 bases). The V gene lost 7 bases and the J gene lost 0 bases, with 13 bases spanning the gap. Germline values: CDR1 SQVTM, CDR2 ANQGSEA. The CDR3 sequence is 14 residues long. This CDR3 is CSDTRATSGNTIYF. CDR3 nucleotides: TGCAGCGACACCAGGGCTACCTCTGGAAACACCATATATTTT.

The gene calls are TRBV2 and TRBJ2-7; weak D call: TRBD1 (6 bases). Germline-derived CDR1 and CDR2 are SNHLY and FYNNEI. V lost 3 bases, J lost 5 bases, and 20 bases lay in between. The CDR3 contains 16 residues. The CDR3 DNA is TGTGCCAGCAGTGAGGTACAGGGACCTGATGGGGACGAGCAGTACTTC. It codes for CASSEVQGPDGDEQYF.

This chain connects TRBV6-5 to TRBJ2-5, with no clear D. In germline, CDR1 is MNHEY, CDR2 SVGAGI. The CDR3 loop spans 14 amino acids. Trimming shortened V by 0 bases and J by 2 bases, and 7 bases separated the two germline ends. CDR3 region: CASSYSLGQETQYF. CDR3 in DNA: TGTGCCAGCAGTTACTCTTTGGGTCAAGAGACCCAGTACTTC.

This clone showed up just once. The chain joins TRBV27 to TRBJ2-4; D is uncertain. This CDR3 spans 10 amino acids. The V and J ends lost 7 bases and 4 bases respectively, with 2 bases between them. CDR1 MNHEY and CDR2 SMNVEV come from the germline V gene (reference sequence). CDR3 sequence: CASIKNIQYF. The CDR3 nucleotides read TGTGCCAGCATAAAAAACATTCAGTACTTC.

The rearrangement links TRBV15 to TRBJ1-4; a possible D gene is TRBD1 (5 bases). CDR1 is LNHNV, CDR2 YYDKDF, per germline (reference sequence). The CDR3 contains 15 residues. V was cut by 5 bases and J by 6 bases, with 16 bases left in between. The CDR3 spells CATSGVGEGDEKLFF. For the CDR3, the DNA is TGTGCCACCAGCGGGGTGGGGGAGGGAGATGAAAAACTGTTTTTT.

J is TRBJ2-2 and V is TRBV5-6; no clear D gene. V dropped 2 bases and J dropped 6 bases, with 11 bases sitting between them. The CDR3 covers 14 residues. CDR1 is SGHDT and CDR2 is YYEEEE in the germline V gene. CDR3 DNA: TGTGCCAGCAGCTTCGGACCGCTAGCCGGGGAGCTGTTTTTT. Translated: CASSFGPLAGELFF.

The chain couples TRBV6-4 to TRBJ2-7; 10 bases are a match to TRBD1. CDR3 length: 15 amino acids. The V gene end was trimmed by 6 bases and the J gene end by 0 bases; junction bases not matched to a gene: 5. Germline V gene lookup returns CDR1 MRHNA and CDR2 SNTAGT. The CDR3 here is CASSHRDRGSYEQYF. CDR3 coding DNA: TGTGCCAGCAGCCACCGGGACAGGGGCTCCTACGAGCAGTACTTC.

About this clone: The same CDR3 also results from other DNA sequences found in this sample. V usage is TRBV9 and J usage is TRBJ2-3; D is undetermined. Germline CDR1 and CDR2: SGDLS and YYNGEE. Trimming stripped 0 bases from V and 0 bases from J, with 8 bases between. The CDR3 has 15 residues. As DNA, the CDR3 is TGTGCCAGCAGCGTAGCAGTAGACAGCACAGATACGCAGTATTTT. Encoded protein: CASSVAVDSTDTQYF.

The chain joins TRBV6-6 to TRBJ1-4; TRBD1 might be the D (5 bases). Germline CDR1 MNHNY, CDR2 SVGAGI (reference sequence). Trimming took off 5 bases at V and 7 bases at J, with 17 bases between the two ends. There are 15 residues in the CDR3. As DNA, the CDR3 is TGTGCCAGCAGTCAGACACAAGGCCAGGGTGAAAAACTGTTTTTT. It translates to CASSQTQGQGEKLFF.

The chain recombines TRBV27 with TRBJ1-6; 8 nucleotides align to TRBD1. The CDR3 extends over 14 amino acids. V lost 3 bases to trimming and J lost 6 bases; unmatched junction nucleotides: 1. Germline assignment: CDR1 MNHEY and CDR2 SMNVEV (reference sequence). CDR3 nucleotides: TGTGCCAGCAGTTTGGGACAGGCTAATTCACCCCTCCACTTT. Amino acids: CASSLGQANSPLHF.

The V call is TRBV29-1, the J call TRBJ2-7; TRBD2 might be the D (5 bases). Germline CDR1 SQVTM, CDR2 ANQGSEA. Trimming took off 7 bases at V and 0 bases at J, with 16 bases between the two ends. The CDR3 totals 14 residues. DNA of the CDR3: TGCAGCGCCGCGGGCCGGCGGAACTCCTACGAGCAGTACTTC. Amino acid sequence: CSAAGRRNSYEQYF.

The CDR3 nucleotides are TGCGCCAGCAGCCAGTCGACAGGGGTCGGCTACGAGCAGTACTTC. This codes for CASSQSTGVGYEQYF. This rearrangement joins TRBV4-1 to TRBJ2-7; 8 nucleotides align to TRBD1. The CDR3 runs 15 residues. Trimming cost V 3 bases and J 3 bases; bases outside gene matches: 7. Germline CDR1 MGHRA, CDR2 YSYEKL.

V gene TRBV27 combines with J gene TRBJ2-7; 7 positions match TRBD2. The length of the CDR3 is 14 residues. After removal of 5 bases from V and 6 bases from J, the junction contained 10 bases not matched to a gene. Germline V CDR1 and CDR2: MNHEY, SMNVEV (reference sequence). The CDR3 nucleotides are TGTGCCAGCAGTCCGGGAGGCGATACGGGCGAGCAGTACTTC. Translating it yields CASSPGGDTGEQYF.

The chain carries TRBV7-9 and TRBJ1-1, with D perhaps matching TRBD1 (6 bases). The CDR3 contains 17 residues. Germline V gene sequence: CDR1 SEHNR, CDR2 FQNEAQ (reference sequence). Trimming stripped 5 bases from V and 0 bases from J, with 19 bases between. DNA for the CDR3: TGTGCCAGCAGCCCCTCCGGGACACATCCCATGAACACTGAAGCTTTCTTT. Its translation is CASSPSGTHPMNTEAFF. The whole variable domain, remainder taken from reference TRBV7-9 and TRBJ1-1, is DTGVSQNPRHKITKRGQNVTFRCDPISEHNRLYWYRQTLGQGPEFLTYFQNEAQLEKSRLLSDRFSAERPKGSFSTLEIQRTEQGDSAMYLCASSPSGTHPMNTEAFFGQGTRLTVV.

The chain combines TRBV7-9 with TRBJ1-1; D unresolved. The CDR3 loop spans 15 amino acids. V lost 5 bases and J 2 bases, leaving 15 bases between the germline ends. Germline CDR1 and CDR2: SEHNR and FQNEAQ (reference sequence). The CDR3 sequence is CASSPGWAGNTEAFF. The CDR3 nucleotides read TGTGCCAGCAGCCCCGGCTGGGCGGGTAACACTGAAGCTTTCTTT.

The chain's CDR3 is CASSWTGGGLDTQYF. CDR3 DNA: TGTGCCAGTAGTTGGACAGGGGGCGGTTTGGATACGCAGTATTTT. This chain joins TRBV19 and TRBJ2-3; 11 bases map to TRBD1. This CDR3 contains 15 residues. Germline V gene sequence: CDR1 LNHDA, CDR2 SQIVND (reference sequence). V trimming: 5 bases; J trimming: 6 bases; junction bases outside the gene matches: 7.

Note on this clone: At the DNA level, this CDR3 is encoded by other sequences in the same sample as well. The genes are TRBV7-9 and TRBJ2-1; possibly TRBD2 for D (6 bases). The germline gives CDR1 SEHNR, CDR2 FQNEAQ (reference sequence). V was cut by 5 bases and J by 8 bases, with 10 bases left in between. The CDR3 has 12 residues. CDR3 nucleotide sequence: TGTGCCAGCAGCAGACTAGTGGATGAGCAGTTCTTC. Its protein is CASSRLVDEQFF.

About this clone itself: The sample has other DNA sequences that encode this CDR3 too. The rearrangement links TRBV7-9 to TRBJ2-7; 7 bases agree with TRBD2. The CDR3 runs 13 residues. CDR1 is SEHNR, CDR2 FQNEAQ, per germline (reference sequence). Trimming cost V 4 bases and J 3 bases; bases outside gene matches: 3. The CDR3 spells CASSSSGGYEQYF. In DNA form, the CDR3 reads TGTGCCAGCAGCTCCTCGGGGGGCTACGAGCAGTACTTC.

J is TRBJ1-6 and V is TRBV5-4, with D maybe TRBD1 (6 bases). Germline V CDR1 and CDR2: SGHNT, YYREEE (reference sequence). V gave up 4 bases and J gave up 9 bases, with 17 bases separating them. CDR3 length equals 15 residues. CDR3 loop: CASSGDRIGSSPLHF. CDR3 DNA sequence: TGTGCCAGCAGCGGTGACAGGATAGGGTCTTCACCCCTCCACTTT.

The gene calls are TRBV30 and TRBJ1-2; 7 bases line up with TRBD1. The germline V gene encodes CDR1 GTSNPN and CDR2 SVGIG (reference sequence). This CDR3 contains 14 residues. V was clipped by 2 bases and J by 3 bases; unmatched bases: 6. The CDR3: CAWSLDRDYYGYTF. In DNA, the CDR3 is TGTGCCTGGAGTCTTGACAGGGATTACTATGGCTACACCTTC.

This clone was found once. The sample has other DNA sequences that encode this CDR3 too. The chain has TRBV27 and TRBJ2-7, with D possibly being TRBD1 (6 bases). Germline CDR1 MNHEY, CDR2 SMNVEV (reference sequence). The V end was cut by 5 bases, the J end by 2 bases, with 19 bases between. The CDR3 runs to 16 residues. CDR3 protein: CASSPSTGPTTYEQYF. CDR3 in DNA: TGTGCCAGCAGTCCCTCAACAGGGCCAACTACCTACGAGCAGTACTTC.